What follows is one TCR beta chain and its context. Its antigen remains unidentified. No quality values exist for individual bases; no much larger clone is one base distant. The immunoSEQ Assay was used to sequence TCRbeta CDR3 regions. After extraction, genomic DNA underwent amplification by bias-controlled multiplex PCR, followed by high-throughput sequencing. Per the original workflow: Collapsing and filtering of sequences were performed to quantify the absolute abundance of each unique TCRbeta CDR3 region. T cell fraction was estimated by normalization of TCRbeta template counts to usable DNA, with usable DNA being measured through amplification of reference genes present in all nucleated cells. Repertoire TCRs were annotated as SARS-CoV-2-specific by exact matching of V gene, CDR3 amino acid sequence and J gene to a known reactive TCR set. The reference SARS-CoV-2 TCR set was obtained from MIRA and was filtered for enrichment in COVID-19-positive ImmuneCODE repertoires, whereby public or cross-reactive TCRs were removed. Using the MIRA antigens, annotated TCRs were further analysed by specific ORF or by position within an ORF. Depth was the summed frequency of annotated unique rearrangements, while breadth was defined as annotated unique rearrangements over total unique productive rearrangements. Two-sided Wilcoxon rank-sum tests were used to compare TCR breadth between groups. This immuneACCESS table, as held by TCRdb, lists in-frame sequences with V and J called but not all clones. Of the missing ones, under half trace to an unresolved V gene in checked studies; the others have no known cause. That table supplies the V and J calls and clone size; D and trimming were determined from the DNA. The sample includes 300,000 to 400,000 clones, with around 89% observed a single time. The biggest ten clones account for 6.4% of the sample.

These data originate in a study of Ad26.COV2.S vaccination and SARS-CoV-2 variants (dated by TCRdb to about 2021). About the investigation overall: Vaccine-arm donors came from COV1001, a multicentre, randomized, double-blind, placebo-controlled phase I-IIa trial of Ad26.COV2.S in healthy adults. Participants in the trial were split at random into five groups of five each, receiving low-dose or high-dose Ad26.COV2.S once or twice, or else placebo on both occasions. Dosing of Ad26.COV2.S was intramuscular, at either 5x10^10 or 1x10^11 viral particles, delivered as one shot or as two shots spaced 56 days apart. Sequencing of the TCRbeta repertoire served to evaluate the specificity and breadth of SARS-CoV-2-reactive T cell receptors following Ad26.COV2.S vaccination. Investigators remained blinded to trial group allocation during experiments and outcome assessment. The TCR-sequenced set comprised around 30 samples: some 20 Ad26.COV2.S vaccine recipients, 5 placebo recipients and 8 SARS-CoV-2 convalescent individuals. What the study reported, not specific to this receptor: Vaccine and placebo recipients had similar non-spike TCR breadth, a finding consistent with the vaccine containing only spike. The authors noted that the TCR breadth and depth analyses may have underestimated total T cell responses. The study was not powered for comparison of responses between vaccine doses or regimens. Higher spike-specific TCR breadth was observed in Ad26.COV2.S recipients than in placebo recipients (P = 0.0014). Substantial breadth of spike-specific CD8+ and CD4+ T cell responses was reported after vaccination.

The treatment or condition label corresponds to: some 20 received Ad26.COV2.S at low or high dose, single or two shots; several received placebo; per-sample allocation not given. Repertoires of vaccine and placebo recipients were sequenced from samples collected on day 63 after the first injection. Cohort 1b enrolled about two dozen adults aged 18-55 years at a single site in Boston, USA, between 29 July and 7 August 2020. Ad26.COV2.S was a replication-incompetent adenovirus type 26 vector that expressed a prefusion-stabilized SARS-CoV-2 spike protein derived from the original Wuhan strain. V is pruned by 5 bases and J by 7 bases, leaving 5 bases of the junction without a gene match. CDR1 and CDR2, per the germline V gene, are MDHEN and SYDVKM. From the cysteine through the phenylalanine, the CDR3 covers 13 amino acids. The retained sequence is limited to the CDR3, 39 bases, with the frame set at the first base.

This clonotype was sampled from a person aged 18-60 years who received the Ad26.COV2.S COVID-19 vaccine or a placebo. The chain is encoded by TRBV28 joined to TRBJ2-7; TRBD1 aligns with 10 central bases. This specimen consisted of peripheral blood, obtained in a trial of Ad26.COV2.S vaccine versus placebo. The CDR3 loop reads CASSPGTGVEQYF. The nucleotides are TGTGCCAGCAGTCCCGGGACAGGGGTTGAGCAGTACTTC.